This T cell receptor (beta chain) was captured by sequencing in a study of T cells in Graves' hyperthyroidism and ophthalmopathy. About the study: Pretreatment peripheral blood was obtained at initial diagnosis.

Study-level results: Ophthalmopathy onset followed model prediction by a median around 6.9 months.

Remarks on this clonotype: What it recognizes is unknown.

RNA transcripts yielded amplified TCR beta CDR3 regions. Using the HTBI primer set, a first-round RT-PCR was run on the TCR CDR3. TCRdb used MiXCR to reprocess the multiplex PCR reads, holding one entry per CDR3 protein. The sample consists of roughly 420,000 distinct CDR3 sequences, 15% to 19% of them appearing once. Any patient presenting with uncontrolled infection, other autoimmune disease, pregnancy or lactation was left out. Thyroid ultrasound, orbital computed tomography, clinical symptoms, and serum thyroxine and TRAb underpinned diagnoses. The clonotype comes from a woman between 18 and 29 years old with Graves' hyperthyroidism. Sequencing input: blood.

DNA of the CDR3: TGTGCCACCAGTGTCGGTGGCTTCGGCGCGGGTGTTTATAATGAGCAGTTCTTC. Its protein is CATSVGGFGAGVYNEQFF. The chain couples TRBV24-1 to TRBJ2-1; D may be TRBD2 (5 bases). Germline loops: CDR1 KGHDR, CDR2 SFDVKD. V was cut by 5 bases and J by 7 bases, with 26 bases left in between. This CDR3 is 18 amino acids long.